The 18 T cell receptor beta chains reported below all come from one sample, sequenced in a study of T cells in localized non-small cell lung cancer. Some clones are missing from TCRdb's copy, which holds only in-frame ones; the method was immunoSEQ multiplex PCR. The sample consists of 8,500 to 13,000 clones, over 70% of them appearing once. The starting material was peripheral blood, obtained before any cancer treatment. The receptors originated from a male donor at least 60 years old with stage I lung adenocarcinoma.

In DNA form, the CDR3 reads TGTGCCAGTAGTCCGTACCTGGACAGCGCCTACGAGCAGTACTTC. This encodes CASSPYLDSAYEQYF. The chain is built from TRBV19 and TRBJ2-5; D may be TRBD1 (6 bases). The assigned J gene may be wrong: the sequence end matches TRBJ2-7 better. There are 15 residues in the CDR3. Germline V gene sequence: CDR1 LNHDA, CDR2 SQIVND (reference sequence).

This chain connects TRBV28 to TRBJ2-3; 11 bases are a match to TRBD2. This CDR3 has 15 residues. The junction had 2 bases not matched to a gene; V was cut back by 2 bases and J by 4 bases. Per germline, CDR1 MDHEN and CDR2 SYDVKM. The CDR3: CASSLVAGGADTQYF. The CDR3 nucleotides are TGTGCCAGCAGTTTAGTAGCGGGGGGGGCAGATACGCAGTATTTT.

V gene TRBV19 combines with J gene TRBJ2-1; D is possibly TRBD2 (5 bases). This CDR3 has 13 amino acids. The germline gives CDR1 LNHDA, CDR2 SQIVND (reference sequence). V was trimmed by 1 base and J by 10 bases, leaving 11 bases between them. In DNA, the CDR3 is TGTGCCAGTAGTATAGTGGGAGATGGGGAGCAGTTCTTC. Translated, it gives CASSIVGDGEQFF.

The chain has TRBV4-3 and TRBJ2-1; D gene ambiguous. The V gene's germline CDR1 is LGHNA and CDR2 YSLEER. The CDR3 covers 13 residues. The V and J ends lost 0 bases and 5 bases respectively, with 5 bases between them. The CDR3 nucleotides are TGCGCCAGCAGCCAAGATCCTAACAATGAGCAGTTCTTC. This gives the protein CASSQDPNNEQFF.

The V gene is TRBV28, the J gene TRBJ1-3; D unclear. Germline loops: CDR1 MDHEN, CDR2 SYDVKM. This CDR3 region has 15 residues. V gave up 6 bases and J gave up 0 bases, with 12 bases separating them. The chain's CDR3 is CASRAPVGSGNTIYF. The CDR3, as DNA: TGTGCCAGCAGGGCGCCCGTTGGCTCTGGAAACACCATATATTTT.

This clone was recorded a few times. The CDR3 here is CSARVNYPQYF. CDR3 DNA sequence: TGCAGTGCTAGAGTTAACTATCCGCAGTATTTT. The gene calls are TRBV20-1 and TRBJ2-3; the D is unclear. V was cut by 1 base and J by 10 bases, with 9 bases left in between. The CDR3 has 11 residues. CDR1 DFQATT and CDR2 SNEGSKA come from the germline V gene (reference sequence).

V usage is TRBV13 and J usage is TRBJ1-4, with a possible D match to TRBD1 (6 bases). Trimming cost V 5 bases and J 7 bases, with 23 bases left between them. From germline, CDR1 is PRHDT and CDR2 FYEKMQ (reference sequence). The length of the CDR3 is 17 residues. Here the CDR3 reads CASSPTRPGARSEKLFF. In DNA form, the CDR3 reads TGTGCCAGCAGCCCAACCCGACCGGGGGCCCGGAGTGAAAAACTGTTTTTT.

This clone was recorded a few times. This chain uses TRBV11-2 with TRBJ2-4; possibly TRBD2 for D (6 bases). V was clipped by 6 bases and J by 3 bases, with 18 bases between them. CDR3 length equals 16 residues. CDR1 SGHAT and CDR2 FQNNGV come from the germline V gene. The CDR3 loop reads CASRPLVARGKNIQYF. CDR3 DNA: TGTGCCAGCAGACCCCTGGTGGCGCGGGGCAAAAACATTCAGTACTTC.

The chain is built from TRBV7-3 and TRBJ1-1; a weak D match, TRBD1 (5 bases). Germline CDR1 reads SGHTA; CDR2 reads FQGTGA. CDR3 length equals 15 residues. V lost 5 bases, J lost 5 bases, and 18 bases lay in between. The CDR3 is CASSPDSGGRTEAFF. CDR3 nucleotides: TGTGCCAGCAGCCCGGACTCGGGGGGGAGGACTGAAGCTTTCTTT.

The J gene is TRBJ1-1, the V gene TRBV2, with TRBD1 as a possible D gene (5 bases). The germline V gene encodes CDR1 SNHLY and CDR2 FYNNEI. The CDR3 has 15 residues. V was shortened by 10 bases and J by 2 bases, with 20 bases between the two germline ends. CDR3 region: CATTGQGRGNTEAFF. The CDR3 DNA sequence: TGTGCCACCACAGGACAAGGGAGGGGTAACACTGAAGCTTTCTTT.

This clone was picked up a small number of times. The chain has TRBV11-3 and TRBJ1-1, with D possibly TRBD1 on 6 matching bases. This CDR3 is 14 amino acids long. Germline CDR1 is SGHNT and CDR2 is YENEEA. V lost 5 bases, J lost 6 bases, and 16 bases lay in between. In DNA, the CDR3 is TGTGCCAGCAGCCCCCGGGGGGCCAACGCTGAAGCTTTCTTT. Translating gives CASSPRGANAEAFF.

The DNA of the CDR3 is TGTGCCAGCAGCTTGGCCGACAGGCGCAGGGGGGAGCTGTTTTTT. Residues: CASSLADRRRGELFF. This chain joins TRBV5-4 and TRBJ2-2; D is possibly TRBD1 (6 bases). V gave up 0 bases and J gave up 8 bases, with 14 bases separating them. The CDR3 length is 15 residues. Per the germline V gene, CDR1 is SGHNT and CDR2 is YYREEE (reference sequence).

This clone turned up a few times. The CDR3 bases are TGTGCCAGAAGGTTAGCTTTCTTT. This sequence encodes CARRLAFF. The gene calls are TRBV19 and TRBJ1-1; D is undetermined. The CDR3 runs to 8 residues. Trimming took off 9 bases at V and 10 bases at J, with 6 bases between the two ends. Germline V lookup: CDR1 LNHDA, CDR2 SQIVND (reference sequence). Combining the CDR3 with reference TRBV19 and TRBJ1-1 gives the whole variable domain DGGITQSPKYLFRKEGQNVTLSCEQNLNHDAMYWYRQDPGQGLRLIYYSQIVNDFQKGDIAEGYSVSREKKESFPLTVTSAQKNPTAFYLCARRLAFFGQGTRLTVV.

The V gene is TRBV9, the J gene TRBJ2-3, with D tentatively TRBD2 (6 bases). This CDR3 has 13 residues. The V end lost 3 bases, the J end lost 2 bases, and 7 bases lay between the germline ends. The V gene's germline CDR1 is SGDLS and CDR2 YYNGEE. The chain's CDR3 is CASSGLDTDTQYF. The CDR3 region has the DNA TGTGCCAGCAGCGGACTAGACACAGATACGCAGTATTTT.

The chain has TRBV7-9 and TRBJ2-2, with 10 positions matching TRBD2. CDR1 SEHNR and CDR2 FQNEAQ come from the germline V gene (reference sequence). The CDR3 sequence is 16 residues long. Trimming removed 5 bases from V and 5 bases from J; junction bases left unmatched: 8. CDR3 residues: CASSKAGGPVTGELFF. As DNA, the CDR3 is TGTGCCAGCAGCAAAGCGGGGGGGCCTGTGACCGGGGAGCTGTTTTTT.

The CDR3: CASSQDNLQGARNEQYF. CDR3 DNA sequence: TGCGCCAGCAGCCAAGATAATTTACAGGGGGCCAGGAACGAGCAGTACTTC. The V gene is TRBV4-1, the J gene TRBJ2-7, with 9 bases fitting TRBD1. This CDR3 has 17 amino acids. Unmatched junction bases numbered 11, after V lost 0 bases and J lost 5 bases. CDR1 and CDR2 (germline): MGHRA, YSYEKL.

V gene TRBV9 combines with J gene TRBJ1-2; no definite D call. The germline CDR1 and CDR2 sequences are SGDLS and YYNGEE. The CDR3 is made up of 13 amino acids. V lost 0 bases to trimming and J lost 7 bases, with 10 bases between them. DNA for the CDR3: TGTGCCAGCAGCGTAGCTAACCTGGGTGGCTACACCTTC. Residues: CASSVANLGGYTF.

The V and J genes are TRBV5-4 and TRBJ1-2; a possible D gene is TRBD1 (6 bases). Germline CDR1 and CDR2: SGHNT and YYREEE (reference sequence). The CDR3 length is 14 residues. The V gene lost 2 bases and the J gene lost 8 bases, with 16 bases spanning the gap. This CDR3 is CASSFPYREAGYTF. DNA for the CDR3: TGTGCCAGCAGCTTCCCGTACAGGGAGGCGGGCTACACCTTC.